This T cell receptor beta chain stems from a study of blood T cell repertoires in COVID-19. Study-wide background: The study drew acute and convalescent COVID-19 samples from the United States, Italy and Spain. T cells, B-cell-depleted T cells, or PBMCs supplied cDNA or gDNA.

Germline values: CDR1 SGHRS, CDR2 YFSETQ. This CDR3 comprises 15 residues. The J segment lost 4 bases and the V segment lost 1 base, leaving 6 bases of the junction unmatched. Original analysis: Amplification of reference gene primers provided the estimated nucleated cell counts. The repertoire was sequenced with immunoSEQ multiplex PCR; TCRdb's copy has only in-frame clones and lacks some. V and J calls and clone size are copied from that table; D and trimming were computed from the DNA. The sample shows under 200,000 clones, under 95% of them seen only once. This sequence joins TRBV5-1 and TRBJ1-2; TRBD1 aligns across 8 bases. The TCR was taken from a man younger than 30 with acute or convalescent COVID-19. Sequenced sample: peripheral blood. DNA of the CDR3: TGCGCCAGCAGCTTGATTAGACAGGGGAGCTATGGCTACACCTTC. Amino acid sequence: CASSLIRQGSYGYTF. Drawing the rest from reference TRBV5-1 and TRBJ1-2, the complete variable domain is KAGVTQTPRYLIKTRGQQVTLSCSPISGHRSVSWYQQTPGQGLQFLFEYFSETQRNKGNFPGRFSGRQFSNSRSEMNVSTLELGDSALYLCASSLIRQGSYGYTFGSGTRLTVV.